These 8 T cell receptor beta chains originate from one sample sequenced in a study of T cell responses to AZD1222 COVID-19 vaccine (dated by TCRdb to the early 2020s). In the paper's terms, the time point label means: baseline before first vaccination. Libraries were made using the immunoSEQ multiplex PCR assay. Here the immuneACCESS table is served through TCRdb, limited to in-frame sequences with V and J called. Missing clones are a known gap in these copies; in checked studies unresolved V genes cover under half, and the rest lacks a known reason. The sample data list around 200,000 clones, and about 86% of these were observed just once. The ten largest account for approximately 0.5% of the sample. The specimen was peripheral blood, collected on day 0 of AZD1222 vaccination. These receptors came from an adult in good health.

The chain couples TRBV29-1 to TRBJ2-4, with D perhaps matching TRBD2 (6 bases). The CDR3 has 17 residues. V dropped 4 bases and J dropped 3 bases, with 22 bases sitting between them. Germline CDR1 SQVTM, CDR2 ANQGSEA. CDR3 loop: CSVAKPGTEGGKNIQYF. CDR3 bases: TGCAGCGTTGCGAAACCCGGGACGGAGGGAGGCAAAAACATTCAGTACTTC.

The rearrangement joins TRBV11-2 to TRBJ2-7; TRBD1 is a possible D gene (7 bases). V was cut by 4 bases and J by 3 bases, with 16 bases left in between. Germline V gene data show CDR1 as SGHAT and CDR2 as FQNNGV. This CDR3 comprises 15 residues. CDR3 loop: CASSSSTGRYYEQYF. The CDR3 DNA is TGTGCCAGCAGCTCCTCGACAGGGAGGTACTACGAGCAGTACTTC.

This clone occurred once. The chain combines TRBV9 with TRBJ2-1; possibly TRBD1 for D (5 bases). Trimming stripped 3 bases from V and 4 bases from J, with 8 bases between. The CDR3 length is 13 residues. In germline, CDR1 is SGDLS, CDR2 YYNGEE. This CDR3 reads CASSGGEYNEQFF. The CDR3 DNA reads TGTGCCAGCAGCGGGGGCGAATACAATGAGCAGTTCTTC.

The rearrangement links TRBV18 to TRBJ1-4; the match to TRBD1 covers 9 bases. The germline CDR1 and CDR2 sequences are KGHSH and LQKENI. Trimming cost V 6 bases and J 5 bases; bases outside gene matches: 4. This CDR3 has 14 residues. This CDR3 is CASSPGQGNEKLFF. In nucleotides, the CDR3 is TGTGCCAGCTCCCCGGGACAGGGAAATGAAAAACTGTTTTTT.

J is TRBJ2-3 and V is TRBV4-1; 9 bases align to TRBD2. Looked up from germline, CDR1 is MGHRA and CDR2 is YSYEKL. This CDR3 is 17 amino acids long. With 8 bases clipped from V and 6 bases from J, the junction kept 18 bases outside the gene matches. The CDR3 sequence is CASGFSSPETSGDTQYF. In nucleotides, the CDR3 is TGCGCCAGCGGGTTTAGCTCTCCGGAGACTAGCGGTGATACGCAGTATTTT.

This chain uses TRBV28 with TRBJ2-2, with D uncertain. Germline values: CDR1 MDHEN, CDR2 SYDVKM. Trimming removed 6 bases from V and 4 bases from J, with 3 bases in between. The CDR3 has 11 amino acids. The chain's CDR3 is CASRFTGELFF. CDR3 coding DNA: TGTGCCAGCAGGTTCACCGGGGAGCTGTTTTTT.

The rearrangement joins TRBV30 to TRBJ2-7; 7 positions agree with TRBD1. Trimming took 1 base from V and 1 from J; bases not matched to a gene: 4. Germline assignment: CDR1 GTSNPN and CDR2 SVGIG (reference sequence). The CDR3 length is 14 residues. The CDR3 nucleotides read TGTGCCTGGAGTGGACAGGGTTCATCCTACGAGCAGTACTTC. Protein sequence: CAWSGQGSSYEQYF. Filled out from reference TRBV30 and TRBJ2-7, the complete variable domain reads SQTIHQWPATLVQPVGSPLSLECTVEGTSNPNLYWYRQAAGRGLQLLFYSVGIGQISSEVPQNLSASRPQDRQFILSSKKLLLSDSGFYLCAWSGQGSSYEQYFGPGTRLTVT.

The genes are TRBV27 and TRBJ2-3; D gene unclear. Trimming took 5 bases from V and 7 from J, leaving 10 bases between them. Germline loops: CDR1 MNHEY, CDR2 SMNVEV (reference sequence). This CDR3 comprises 12 residues. DNA of the CDR3: TGTGCCAGCAGTGCGACTGCCTATACGCAGTATTTT. It codes for CASSATAYTQYF.